This T cell receptor (beta chain) was sequenced in a study of blood T cell repertoires in COVID-19. Sequencing used immunoSEQ multiplex PCR; TCRdb keeps in-frame clones, though not all of them. The table lists some 42,000 clones, around 90% of them singletons, with about 0.4% in the top ten. The trim removed 8 bases at V and 2 bases at J, leaving 6 bases unmatched. Per germline, CDR1 SEHNR and CDR2 FQNEAQ (reference sequence). The CDR3 spans 14 residues. Source material: peripheral blood. The receptor comes from a human donor in a cohort sampled during active COVID-19. The chain uses TRBV7-9 and TRBJ2-7; 10 bases are a match to TRBD1. CDR3 loop: CASEAGTGAYEQYF. CDR3 DNA: TGTGCCAGCGAGGCCGGGACAGGGGCCTACGAGCAGTACTTC.